This T cell receptor (beta chain) originates from a study of Ad26.COV2.S vaccination and SARS-CoV-2 variants (dated by TCRdb to about 2021). Some background on the complete study: Donors in the vaccine arm were drawn from COV1001, a multicentre, randomized, double-blind, placebo-controlled phase I-IIa trial testing Ad26.COV2.S in healthy adults. Sequencing of the TCRbeta repertoire served to evaluate the specificity and breadth of SARS-CoV-2-reactive T cell receptors following Ad26.COV2.S vaccination. Trial participants were randomized into five groups of five, in which low-dose or high-dose Ad26.COV2.S was given once or twice, or placebo was given on both occasions. Throughout the experiments and outcome assessment, investigators stayed blinded to trial group allocation. The TCR-sequenced set comprised roughly 30 samples: roughly 19 Ad26.COV2.S vaccine recipients, 5 placebo recipients and 8 SARS-CoV-2 convalescent individuals. Ad26.COV2.S was administered intramuscularly at a dose of 5x10^10 or 1x10^11 viral particles, either as one shot or as two shots given 56 days apart. The paper as a whole reports these results and caveats: Vaccine and placebo recipients had similar non-spike TCR breadth, a finding consistent with the vaccine containing only spike. After vaccination, substantial breadth of spike-specific CD8+ and CD4+ T cell responses was reported. It was noted by the authors that total T cell responses may have been underestimated by the TCR breadth and depth analyses. Spike-specific TCR breadth was higher in Ad26.COV2.S recipients than in placebo recipients (P = 0.0014). The study was not powered to compare responses between vaccine doses or regimens.

The sample's treatment or condition, from its label and the paper: approximately 18 received Ad26.COV2.S at low or high dose, single or two shots; about 5 received placebo; per-sample allocation not given. For vaccine and placebo recipients, repertoires were sequenced using samples collected on day 63 after the first injection. Cohort 1b enrolled some 25 adults aged 18-55 years at a single site in Boston, USA, between 29 July and 7 August 2020. Ad26.COV2.S was a replication-incompetent adenovirus type 26 vector expressing a prefusion-stabilized SARS-CoV-2 spike protein from the original Wuhan strain. The immunoSEQ Assay was used to sequence TCRbeta CDR3 regions. After extraction, genomic DNA underwent amplification by bias-controlled multiplex PCR, followed by high-throughput sequencing. The original methods were these. To quantify the absolute abundance of every unique TCRbeta CDR3 region, sequences were collapsed and filtered. T cell fraction was estimated by normalizing TCRbeta template counts to usable DNA, with usable DNA measured through amplification of reference genes found in all nucleated cells. Repertoire TCRs were annotated as SARS-CoV-2-specific by exact matching of V gene, CDR3 amino acid sequence and J gene to a known reactive TCR set. The reference SARS-CoV-2 TCR set was derived from MIRA and filtered for enrichment in COVID-19-positive ImmuneCODE repertoires, a step that removed public or cross-reactive TCRs. Based on the MIRA antigens, annotated TCRs were further analysed at the level of specific ORF or position within ORF. Depth was the summed frequency of annotated unique rearrangements, while breadth was defined as annotated unique rearrangements over total unique productive rearrangements. Two-sided Wilcoxon rank-sum tests were used to compare TCR breadth between groups. TCRdb limited this immuneACCESS table to in-frame rearrangements with V and J called. A share of clones is missing; checked studies link under half to unresolved V genes, and the rest is unexplained. That table supplies the V and J calls and clone size; D and trimming were determined from the DNA. The sample table contains roughly 380,000 clones; only one count was recorded for roughly 91% of them. Approximately 3.6% of the sample goes to the ten largest clones.

The germline V gene specifies SGHVS as CDR1 and FNYEAQ as CDR2. The germline V end is reduced by 4 bases and the J end by 3 bases; junction bases left unmatched: 10. The CDR3 contains 16 residues, cysteine and phenylalanine counted. Only CDR3 DNA remains: 48 bases, in frame from the first base. In the case of this clone: Its specific antigen is unknown. No per-base quality is available; no much larger clone lies one base away.

This receptor chain uses TRBV7-6 and TRBJ2-5; TRBD2 aligns with 8 central bases. The sequences come from peripheral blood, collected in a trial of Ad26.COV2.S vaccine versus placebo. The clonotype originates from a person aged 18-60 years who received the Ad26.COV2.S COVID-19 vaccine or a placebo. The CDR3 region: CASSSPWTSRKETQYF. The bases read TGTGCCAGCAGCTCTCCGTGGACTAGCAGGAAAGAGACCCAGTACTTC.